The rows below give T cell receptor beta chains drawn from one sample of a study of blood T cell repertoires in COVID-19. Profiled with immunoSEQ multiplex PCR; TCRdb holds only in-frame clones, not every one. The repertoire includes some 300,000 clones, around 90% of them detected once, and 6.3% sits in the top ten. The sample consisted of peripheral blood. The source is a woman between 50 and 59 years old with COVID-19, enrolled during active disease. Both conserved end residues are part of each CDR3. A D gene is named only where the DNA matches it firmly. The size of a clone is reported for some rows only, either as once, few or many, or as a class for expanded clones.

CASSLTSLNEQFF	TGTGCCAGCAGCTTAACTAGCCTCAATGAGCAGTTCTTC	TRBJ2-1	few	TRBV7-2	-
CATSDTGGAYNEQFF	TGTGCCACCAGTGATACAGGGGGGGCCTACAATGAGCAGTTCTTC	TRBJ2-1	-	TRBV24-1	-
CASSPRTGANYGYTF	TGTGCCAGCAGCCCGAGGACAGGGGCTAACTATGGCTACACCTTC	TRBJ1-2	-	TRBV7-2	TRBD1
CAWSVDNSRNTIYF	TGTGCCTGGAGTGTTGATAACTCCAGAAACACCATATATTTT	TRBJ1-3	-	TRBV30	-
CASSKRQGMGNEQFF	TGTGCCAGCAGCAAAAGACAGGGTATGGGCAATGAGCAGTTCTTC	TRBJ2-1	-	TRBV7-3	TRBD1
CASSAQQSTGELFF	TGTGCCAGCAGCGCGCAACAGAGCACCGGGGAGCTGTTTTTT	TRBJ2-2	-	TRBV11-2	-
CASGLSRRRDSPEGRRTEAFF	TGTGCTAGTGGTTTGTCTCGGCGCCGGGACTCACCAGAGGGGAGACGCACTGAAGCTTTCTTT	TRBJ1-1	-	TRBV12-5	-
CASSLVGPDTQYF	TGTGCCAGCAGCTTAGTCGGTCCAGATACGCAGTATTTT	TRBJ2-3	-	TRBV7-9	-
CASSFTLAEGDTQYF	TGCGCCAGCAGCTTCACACTAGCGGAGGGAGATACGCAGTATTTT	TRBJ2-3	-	TRBV5-1	TRBD2
CASRGTSGKGEQFF	TGTGCCAGCAGGGGAACTAGCGGGAAGGGTGAGCAGTTCTTC	TRBJ2-1	once	TRBV2	TRBD2